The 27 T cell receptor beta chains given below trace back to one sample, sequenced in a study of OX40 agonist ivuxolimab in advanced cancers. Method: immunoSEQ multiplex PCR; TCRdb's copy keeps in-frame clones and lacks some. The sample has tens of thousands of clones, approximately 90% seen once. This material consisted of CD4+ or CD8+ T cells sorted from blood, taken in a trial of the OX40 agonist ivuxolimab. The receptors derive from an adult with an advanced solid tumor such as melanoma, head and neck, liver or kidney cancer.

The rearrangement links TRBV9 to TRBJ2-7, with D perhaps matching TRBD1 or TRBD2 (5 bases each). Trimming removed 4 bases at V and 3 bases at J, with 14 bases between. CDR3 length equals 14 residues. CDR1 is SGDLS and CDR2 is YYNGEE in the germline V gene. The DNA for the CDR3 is TGTGCCAGCAGCCCCGGGACGACGGGCTACGAGCAGTACTTC. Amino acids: CASSPGTTGYEQYF.

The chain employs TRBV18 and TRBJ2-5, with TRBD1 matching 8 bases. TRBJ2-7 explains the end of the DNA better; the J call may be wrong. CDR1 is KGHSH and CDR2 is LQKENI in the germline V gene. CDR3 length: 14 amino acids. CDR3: CASSPTGGTYEQYF. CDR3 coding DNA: TGTGCCAGCTCACCAACAGGGGGGACCTACGAGCAGTACTTC.

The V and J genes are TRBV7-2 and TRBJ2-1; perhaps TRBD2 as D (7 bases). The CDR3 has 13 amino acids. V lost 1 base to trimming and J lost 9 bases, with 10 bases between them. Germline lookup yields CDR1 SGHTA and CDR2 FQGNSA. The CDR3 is CASSLGGGVEQFF. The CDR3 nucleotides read TGTGCCAGCAGCTTAGGAGGGGGGGTTGAGCAGTTCTTC.

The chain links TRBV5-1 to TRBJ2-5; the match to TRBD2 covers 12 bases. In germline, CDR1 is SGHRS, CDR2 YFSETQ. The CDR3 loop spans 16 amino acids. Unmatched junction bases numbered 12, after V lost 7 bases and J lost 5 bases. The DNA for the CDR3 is TGCGCCAGCGGCACAAATGGGCTAGCGGGAGGGGAGACCCAGTACTTC. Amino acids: CASGTNGLAGGETQYF. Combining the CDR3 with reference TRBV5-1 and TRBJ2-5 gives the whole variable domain KAGVTQTPRYLIKTRGQQVTLSCSPISGHRSVSWYQQTPGQGLQFLFEYFSETQRNKGNFPGRFSGRQFSNSRSEMNVSTLELGDSALYLCASGTNGLAGGETQYFGPGTRLLVL.

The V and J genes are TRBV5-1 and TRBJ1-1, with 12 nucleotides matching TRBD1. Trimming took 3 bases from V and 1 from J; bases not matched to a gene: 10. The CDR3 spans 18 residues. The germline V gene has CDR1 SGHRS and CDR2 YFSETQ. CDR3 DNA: TGCGCCAGCAGCTCACGTCCCGGGACAGGGGGCGAGAACACTGAAGCTTTCTTT. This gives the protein CASSSRPGTGGENTEAFF.

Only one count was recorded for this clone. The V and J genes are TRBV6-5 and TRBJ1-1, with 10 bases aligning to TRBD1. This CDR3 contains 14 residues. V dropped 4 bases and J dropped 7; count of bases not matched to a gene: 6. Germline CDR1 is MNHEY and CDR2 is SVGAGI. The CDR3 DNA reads TGTGCCAGCAGTTCACCGGGACAGGGGTATGAAGCTTTCTTT. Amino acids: CASSSPGQGYEAFF.

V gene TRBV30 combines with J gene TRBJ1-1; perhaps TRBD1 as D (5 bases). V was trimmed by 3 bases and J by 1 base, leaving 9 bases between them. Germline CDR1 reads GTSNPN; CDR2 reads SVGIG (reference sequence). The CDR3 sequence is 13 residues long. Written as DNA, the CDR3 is TGTGCCTGGAGCCCTGGGGGGAACACTGAAGCTTTCTTT. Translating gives CAWSPGGNTEAFF.

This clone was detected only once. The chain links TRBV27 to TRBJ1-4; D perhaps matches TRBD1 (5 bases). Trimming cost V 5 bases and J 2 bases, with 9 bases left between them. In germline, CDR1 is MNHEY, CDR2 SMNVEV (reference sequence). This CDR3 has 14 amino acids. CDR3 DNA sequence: TGTGCCAGCAGTCCAGGGATCACTAATGAAAAACTGTTTTTT. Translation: CASSPGITNEKLFF. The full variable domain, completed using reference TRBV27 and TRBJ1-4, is EAQVTQNPRYLITVTGKKLTVTCSQNMNHEYMSWYRQDPGLGLRQIYYSMNVEVTDKGDVPEGYKVSRKEKRNFPLILESPSPNQTSLYFCASSPGITNEKLFFGSGTQLSVL.

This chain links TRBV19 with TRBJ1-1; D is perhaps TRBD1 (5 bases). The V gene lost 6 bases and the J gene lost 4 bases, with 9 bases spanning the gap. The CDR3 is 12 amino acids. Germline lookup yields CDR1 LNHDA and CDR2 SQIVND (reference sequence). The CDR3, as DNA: TGTGCCAGTAGCGACAGATTCACTGAAGCTTTCTTT. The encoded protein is CASSDRFTEAFF. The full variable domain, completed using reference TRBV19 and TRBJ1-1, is DGGITQSPKYLFRKEGQNVTLSCEQNLNHDAMYWYRQDPGQGLRLIYYSQIVNDFQKGDIAEGYSVSREKKESFPLTVTSAQKNPTAFYLCASSDRFTEAFFGQGTRLTVV.

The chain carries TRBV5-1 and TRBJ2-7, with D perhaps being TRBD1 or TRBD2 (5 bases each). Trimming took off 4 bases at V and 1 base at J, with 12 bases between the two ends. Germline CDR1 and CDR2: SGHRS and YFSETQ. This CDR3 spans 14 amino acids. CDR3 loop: CASSPGDRSYEQYF. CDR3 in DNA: TGCGCCAGCAGCCCTGGGGACCGGTCCTACGAGCAGTACTTC. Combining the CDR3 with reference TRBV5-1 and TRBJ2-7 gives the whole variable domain KAGVTQTPRYLIKTRGQQVTLSCSPISGHRSVSWYQQTPGQGLQFLFEYFSETQRNKGNFPGRFSGRQFSNSRSEMNVSTLELGDSALYLCASSPGDRSYEQYFGPGTRLTVT.

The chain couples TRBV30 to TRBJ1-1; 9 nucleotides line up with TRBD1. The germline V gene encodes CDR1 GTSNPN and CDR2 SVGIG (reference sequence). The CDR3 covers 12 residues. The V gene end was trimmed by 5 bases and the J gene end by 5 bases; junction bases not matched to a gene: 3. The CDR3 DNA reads TGTGCCTGGGGGGACAGGGCGACTGAAGCTTTCTTT. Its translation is CAWGDRATEAFF.

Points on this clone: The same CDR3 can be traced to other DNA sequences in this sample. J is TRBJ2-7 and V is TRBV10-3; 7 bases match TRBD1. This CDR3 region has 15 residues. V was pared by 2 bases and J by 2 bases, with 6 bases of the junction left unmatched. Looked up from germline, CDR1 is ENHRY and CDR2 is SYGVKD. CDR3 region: CAISEPRQGAYEQYF. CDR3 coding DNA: TGTGCCATCAGTGAGCCCCGCCAGGGGGCCTACGAGCAGTACTTC.

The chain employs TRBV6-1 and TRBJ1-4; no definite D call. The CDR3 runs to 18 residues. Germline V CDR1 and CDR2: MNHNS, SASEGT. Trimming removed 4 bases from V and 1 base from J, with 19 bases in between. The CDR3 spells CASSVSLGLAGTNEKLFF. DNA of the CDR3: TGTGCCAGCAGTGTTTCATTGGGTCTTGCTGGAACTAATGAAAAACTGTTTTTT.

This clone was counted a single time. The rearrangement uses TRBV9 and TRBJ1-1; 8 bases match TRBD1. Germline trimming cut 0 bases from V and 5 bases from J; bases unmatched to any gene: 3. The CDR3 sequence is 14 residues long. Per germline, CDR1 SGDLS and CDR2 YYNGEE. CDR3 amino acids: CASSVAGQETEAFF. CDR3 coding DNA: TGTGCCAGCAGCGTAGCGGGACAGGAGACTGAAGCTTTCTTT.

The CDR3 region is CASGFGGSRGDYGYTF. The CDR3 DNA follows: TGTGCTAGTGGTTTCGGGGGGAGCAGGGGCGACTATGGCTACACCTTC. This sequence joins TRBV12-5 and TRBJ1-2, with D perhaps matching TRBD1 (6 bases). The CDR3 consists of 16 residues. CDR1 and CDR2 (germline): LGHNT, FRNRAP. Between the trimmed V and J ends, which lost 3 bases and 3 bases, there was a span of 17 bases. Supplemented by reference TRBV12-5 and TRBJ1-2, the full variable domain reads DARVTQTPRHKVTEMGQEVTMRCQPILGHNTVFWYRQTMMQGLELLAYFRNRAPLDDSGMPKDRFSAEMPDATLATLKIQPSEPRDSAVYFCASGFGGSRGDYGYTFGSGTRLTVV.

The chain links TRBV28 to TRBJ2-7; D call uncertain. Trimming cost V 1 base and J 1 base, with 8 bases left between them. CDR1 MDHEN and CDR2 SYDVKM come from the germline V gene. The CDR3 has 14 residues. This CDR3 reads CASSLFGRSYEQYF. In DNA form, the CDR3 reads TGTGCCAGCAGTTTATTCGGGCGGTCCTACGAGCAGTACTTC. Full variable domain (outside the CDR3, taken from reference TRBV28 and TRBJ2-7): DVKVTQSSRYLVKRTGEKVFLECVQDMDHENMFWYRQDPGLGLRLIYFSYDVKMKEKGDIPEGYSVSREKKERFSLILESASTNQTSMYLCASSLFGRSYEQYFGPGTRLTVT.

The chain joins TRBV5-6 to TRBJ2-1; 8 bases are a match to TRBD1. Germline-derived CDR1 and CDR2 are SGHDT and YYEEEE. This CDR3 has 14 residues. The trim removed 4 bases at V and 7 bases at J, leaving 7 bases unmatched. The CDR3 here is CASSVGDRRNEQFF. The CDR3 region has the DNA TGTGCCAGCAGCGTAGGGGACAGGAGGAATGAGCAGTTCTTC.

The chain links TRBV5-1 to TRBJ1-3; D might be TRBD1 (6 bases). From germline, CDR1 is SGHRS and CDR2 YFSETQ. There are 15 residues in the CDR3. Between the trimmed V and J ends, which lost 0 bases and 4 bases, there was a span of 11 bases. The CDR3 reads CASSLGRGGGNTIYF. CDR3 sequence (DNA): TGCGCCAGCAGCTTGGGCAGGGGTGGAGGAAACACCATATATTTT.

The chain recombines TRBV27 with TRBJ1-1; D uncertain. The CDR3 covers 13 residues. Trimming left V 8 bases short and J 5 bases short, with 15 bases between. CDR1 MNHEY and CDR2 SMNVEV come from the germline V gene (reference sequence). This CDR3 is CASPPRDRTEAFF. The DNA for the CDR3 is TGTGCCAGCCCCCCAAGGGATCGGACTGAAGCTTTCTTT.

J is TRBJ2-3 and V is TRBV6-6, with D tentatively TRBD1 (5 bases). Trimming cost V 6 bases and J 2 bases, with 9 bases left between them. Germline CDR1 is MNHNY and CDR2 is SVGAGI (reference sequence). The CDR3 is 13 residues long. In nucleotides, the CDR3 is TGTGCCAGCAGAGAAGGGGCCACAGATACGCAGTATTTT. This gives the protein CASREGATDTQYF.

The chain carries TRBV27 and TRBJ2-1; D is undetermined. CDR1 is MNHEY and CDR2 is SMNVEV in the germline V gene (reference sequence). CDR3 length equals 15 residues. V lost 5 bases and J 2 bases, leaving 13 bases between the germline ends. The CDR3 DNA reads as TGTGCCAGCAGTGGTCTGGCGAGACCCTACAATGAGCAGTTCTTC. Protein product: CASSGLARPYNEQFF.

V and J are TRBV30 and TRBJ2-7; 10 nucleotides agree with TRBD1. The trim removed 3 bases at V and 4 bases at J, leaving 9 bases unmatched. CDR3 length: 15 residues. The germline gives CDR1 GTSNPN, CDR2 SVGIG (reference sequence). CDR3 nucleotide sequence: TGTGCCTGGAGCCCCCTCCGGGACAGGGGATACGAGCAGTACTTC. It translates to CAWSPLRDRGYEQYF.

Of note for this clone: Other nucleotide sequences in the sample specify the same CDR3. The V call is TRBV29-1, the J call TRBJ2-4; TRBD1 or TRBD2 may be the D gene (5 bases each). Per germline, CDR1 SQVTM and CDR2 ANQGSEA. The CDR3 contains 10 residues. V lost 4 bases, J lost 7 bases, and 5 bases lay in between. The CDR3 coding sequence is TGCAGCGTTGGGGGGAACATTCAGTACTTC. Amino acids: CSVGGNIQYF.

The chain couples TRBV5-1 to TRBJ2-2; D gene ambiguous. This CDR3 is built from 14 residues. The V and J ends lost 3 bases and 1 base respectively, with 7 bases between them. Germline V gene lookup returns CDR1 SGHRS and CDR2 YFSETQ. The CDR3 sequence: CASSYSLNTGELFF. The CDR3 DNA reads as TGCGCCAGCAGCTACAGCCTGAACACCGGGGAGCTGTTTTTT.

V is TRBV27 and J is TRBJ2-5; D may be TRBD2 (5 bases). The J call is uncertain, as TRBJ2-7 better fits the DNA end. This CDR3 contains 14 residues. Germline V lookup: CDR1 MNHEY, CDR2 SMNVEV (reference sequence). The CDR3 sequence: CASNPGGGTYEQYF. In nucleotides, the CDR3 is TGTGCCAGCAACCCAGGCGGAGGAACCTACGAGCAGTACTTC.

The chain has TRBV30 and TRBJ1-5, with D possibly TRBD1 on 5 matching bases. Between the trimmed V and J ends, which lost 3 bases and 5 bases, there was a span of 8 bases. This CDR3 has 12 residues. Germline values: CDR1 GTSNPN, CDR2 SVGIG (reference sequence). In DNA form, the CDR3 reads TGTGCCTGGAGCCAAGGGGATCAGCCCCAGCATTTT. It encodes CAWSQGDQPQHF.

CDR3 bases: TGTGCCAGCAGCCCCGGCGGGCTAGCGGGAGGGCCCTACGAGCAGTACTTC. Amino acid sequence: CASSPGGLAGGPYEQYF. V is TRBV7-2 and J is TRBJ2-5, with 12 bases matching TRBD2. The end of the DNA aligns better with TRBJ2-7, so the J call may be wrong. CDR3 length: 17 residues. CDR1 is SGHTA and CDR2 is FQGNSA in the germline V gene.